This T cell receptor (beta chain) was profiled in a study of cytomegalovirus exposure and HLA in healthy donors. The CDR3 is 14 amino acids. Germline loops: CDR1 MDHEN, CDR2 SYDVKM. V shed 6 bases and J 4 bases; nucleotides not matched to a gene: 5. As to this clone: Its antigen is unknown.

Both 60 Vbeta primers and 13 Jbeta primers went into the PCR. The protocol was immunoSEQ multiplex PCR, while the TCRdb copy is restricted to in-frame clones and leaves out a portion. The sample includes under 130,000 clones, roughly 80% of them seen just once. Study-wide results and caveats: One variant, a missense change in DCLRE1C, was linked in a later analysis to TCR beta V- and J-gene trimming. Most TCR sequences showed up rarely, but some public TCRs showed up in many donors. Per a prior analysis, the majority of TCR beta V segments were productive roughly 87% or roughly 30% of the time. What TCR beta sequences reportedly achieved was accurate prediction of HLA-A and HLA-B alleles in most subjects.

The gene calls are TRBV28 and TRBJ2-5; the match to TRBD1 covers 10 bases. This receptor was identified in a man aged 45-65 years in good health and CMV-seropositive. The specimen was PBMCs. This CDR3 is CASRFRDRGETQYF. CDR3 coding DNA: TGTGCCAGCAGGTTCCGGGACAGGGGAGAGACCCAGTACTTC.